Sequencing of this T cell receptor beta chain was carried out in a study of OX40 agonist ivuxolimab in advanced cancers. Turning to the overall study: Ivuxolimab, which targeted the costimulatory receptor OX40 (CD134), was an agonistic, fully human IgG2 monoclonal antibody. Of the 50 or so patients in dose escalation, about 20 had hepatocellular carcinoma, around 15 had melanoma, 9 had renal cell carcinoma and 9 had head and neck cancer. Three dose-escalation patients achieved partial responses, one with hepatocellular carcinoma and two with cutaneous melanoma. The dose-escalation cohort was around 83% male with a mean age of about 60 years, ranging from roughly 20 to 80. Intravenous ivuxolimab was administered to patients every 2 weeks at six dose levels: 0.01, 0.1, 0.3, 1.5, 3 and 10 mg/kg. Peripheral TCRbeta sequencing was intended to test whether TCR sequence diversity was altered and clonal T-cell expansion was caused by ivuxolimab. The paper reports the monotherapy dose-escalation portion (N ≈ 50 patients) of the phase I ivuxolimab trial. Patients were allowed to have had prior anti-PD-1, anti-PD-L1 or anti-CTLA-4 therapy, and 40% to 45% of the dose-escalation patients had been treated with checkpoint inhibitors. Study-level results and caveats: After ivuxolimab, expanded clones were on average more numerous among CD8+ T cells than among CD4+ T cells. In the 0.1-3.0 mg/kg groups, partial responders were among the patients with the lowest normalized peripheral clonal expansion, particularly in CD8+ T cells. The antigen specificity of the clonally expanded peripheral T cells was not determined. Low levels of normalized T-cell clonal expansion were also seen in some nonresponding patients. At doses from 0.1 to 3.0 mg/kg, clonal expansion was seen in both CD4+ and CD8+ blood T cells between baseline and week 6.

At the junction V is shortened by 4 bases and J by 4 bases; bases outside the gene matches: 6. Its CDR3 holds 14 amino acids, cysteine through phenylalanine. Only the CDR3 part of the read is kept: 42 bases, read in frame from the first base. Via the germline V gene, CDR1 is SGHRS and CDR2 YFSETQ. Patients with autoimmune disease history or receiving systemic immunosuppression were excluded from the trial. Peripheral blood for TCR sequencing was collected from all dose cohorts at baseline, on cycle 4 day 1, and on cycle 7 day 1. Samples were obtained from an open-label, multicenter, first-in-human phase I dose-escalation trial of ivuxolimab. Adults with locally advanced or metastatic head and neck squamous cell, hepatocellular, melanoma or renal cell carcinoma were enrolled in the trial. Before TCR sequencing, CD4+ T cells and CD8+ T cells from peripheral blood were sorted into separate populations.

Genomic DNA was extracted from sorted cells for sequencing of the TCRbeta CDR3 region. TCRbeta CDR3 regions were sequenced using the immunoSEQ Assay. TCRdb re-hosts the immuneACCESS table, in-frame sequences only. Its copies lack some clones; in the studies checked, an unresolved V gene accounts for under half of them, and the cause for the rest is not known. Present in this sample are under 100,000 clones, approximately 85% of which were seen just once. The ten largest make up less than 6% of the sample. Concerning this clone: What this receptor recognizes is not known. The sample holds no much larger clone one base away, and base qualities are not on file.

The TCR originated in an adult with an advanced solid tumor such as melanoma, head and neck, liver or kidney cancer. The sample here was CD4+ or CD8+ T cells sorted from blood, taken in a trial of the OX40 agonist ivuxolimab. In this chain, TRBV5-1 is recombined with TRBJ2-3, with 7 middle bases fitting TRBD2. The DNA sequence is given as TGCGCCAGCAGCACCCAGGGAGGGCCAGATACGCAGTATTTT. Its translation reads: CASSTQGGPDTQYF.